The 5 T cell receptor beta chains listed next were all sequenced from one sample in a study of glioma-infiltrating T cells after dendritic cell vaccination. The table came from immunoSEQ multiplex PCR; TCRdb's copy has only in-frame clones and leaves some out. The sample has roughly 60,000 clones, around 86% seen once. Described time point: after dendritic cell vaccination, including at tumor progression/relapse. The sample was blood, taken after dendritic cell vaccination. These receptors were obtained from a human donor with glioblastoma.

The V call is TRBV7-3, the J call TRBJ2-2; 11 nucleotides match TRBD2. CDR1 is SGHTA, CDR2 FQGTGA, per germline. This CDR3 comprises 17 residues. The junction had 13 bases not matched to a gene; V was cut back by 5 bases and J by 8 bases. CDR3 residues: CASSPGTSGAGSGELFF. The CDR3, as DNA: TGTGCCAGCAGCCCCGGGACTAGCGGAGCCGGGTCAGGGGAGCTGTTTTTT.

The chain has TRBV13 and TRBJ2-7; 7 bases are shared with TRBD1. Germline V lookup: CDR1 PRHDT, CDR2 FYEKMQ (reference sequence). Trimming at V came to 5 bases and at J to 2 bases, leaving 12 bases not matched to a gene. The CDR3 sequence is 16 residues long. CDR3 region: CASSHRTGRVAYEQYF. The CDR3, as DNA: TGTGCCAGCAGCCATCGGACAGGTCGGGTGGCCTACGAGCAGTACTTC.

V usage is TRBV11-3 and J usage is TRBJ2-7; D gene unclear. CDR1 and CDR2 (germline): SGHNT, YENEEA. V dropped 2 bases and J dropped 6 bases, with 11 bases sitting between them. This CDR3 has 13 residues. The CDR3 DNA reads as TGTGCCAGCAGCTTACAGTTCTCTCCCGAGCAGTACTTC. Translating it yields CASSLQFSPEQYF.

The chain employs TRBV27 and TRBJ2-5; the match to TRBD1 covers 12 bases. The DNA end favors TRBJ2-7, so the J call may be wrong. CDR1 and CDR2 (germline): MNHEY, SMNVEV (reference sequence). The CDR3 spans 18 residues. In DNA form, the CDR3 reads TGTGCCAGCAGTCAGGGACAGGGGGCGCGGGGACCCCTCTACGAGCAGTACTTC. Its translation: CASSQGQGARGPLYEQYF.

The gene calls are TRBV6-5 and TRBJ1-6, with D maybe TRBD1 (6 bases). Germline CDR1 reads MNHEY; CDR2 reads SVGAGI. The CDR3 extends over 14 amino acids. V shed 2 bases and J shed 7 bases, with 9 bases lying between them. The CDR3 DNA follows: TGTGCCAGCAGTTACGGGCAGGGGAATTCACCCCTCCACTTT. It encodes CASSYGQGNSPLHF.